The rows below give T cell receptor beta chains drawn from one sample of a study of shared clonotypes between healthy human individuals. Assay used: immunoSEQ multiplex PCR; TCRdb lists only in-frame clones, some missing. The sample consists of 1,500,000 or so clones, approximately 97% of them appearing once. The sequencing sample was made of naive CD4+ T cells sorted from blood. These receptors all stem from a man between 25 and 39 years old in good health. Both conserved end residues are part of each CDR3. The D gene is left open where the match is weak. Not every row has a clone size; where given, it reads once, few, many or a size class.

V gene	D gene	clone size	J gene	CDR3 length	CDR3 DNA	CDR3 protein
TRBV5-4	TRBD2	.	TRBJ2-7	15	TGTGCCAGCAGTACCAGGACTAGCGGGAGGTACGAGCAGTACTTC	CASSTRTSGRYEQYF
TRBV4-3	.	few	TRBJ2-2	16	TGCGCCAGCAGCCTGAAGGGTGGAGGGGGCACCGGGGAGCTGTTTTTT	CASSLKGGGGTGELFF
TRBV19	.	.	TRBJ1-5	17	TGTGCCAGTAGTATTGTGGCGGGGGTAAGCGGCAATCAGCCCCAGCATTTT	CASSIVAGVSGNQPQHF
TRBV4-2	TRBD1	.	TRBJ2-6	19	TGTGCCAGCAGCCAAGATAAGAAGACAGGGCCCCAGGTTCCCAACGTCCTGACTTTC	CASSQDKKTGPQVPNVLTF
TRBV28	TRBD1	.	TRBJ2-7	15	TGTGCCAGCAGAAATTCTGACAGGGGGCACTACGAGCAGTACTTC	CASRNSDRGHYEQYF
TRBV29-1	TRBD2	.	TRBJ2-1	18	TGCAGCTCTCAAGAGTGGCGGGGGGAGGACCCGAAGCGCCTTGAGCAGTTCTTC	CSSQEWRGEDPKRLEQFF
TRBV5-1	.	.	TRBJ1-1	14	TGCGCCAGCAAACCAGAGGGACAGAACACTGAAGCTTTCTTT	CASKPEGQNTEAFF
TRBV5-4	.	.	TRBJ1-2	14	TGTGCCAGCAGCTTAGTTAGGGGTTCCTATGGCTACACCTTC	CASSLVRGSYGYTF
TRBV30	.	.	TRBJ2-1	19	TGTGCCTGGAGTGTATACTTTGGGGGTTCCTTAAGCTCCTACAATGAGCAGTTCTTC	CAWSVYFGGSLSSYNEQFF
TRBV27	.	.	TRBJ2-7	13	TGTGCCAGCAGAGCCAGCGGAGTCTACGAGCAGTACTTC	CASRASGVYEQYF
TRBV19	.	.	TRBJ2-3	12	TGTGCCAGTAGTTCGAGGACAGATACGCAGTATTTT	CASSSRTDTQYF
TRBV27	TRBD1	.	TRBJ2-7	14	TGTGCCAGCAGTTCGAGCTGGGACAGTAGCGAGCAGTACTTC	CASSSSWDSSEQYF
TRBV19	.	.	TRBJ2-5	14	TGTGCCAGTAGTATTACCAGCTTACAAGAGACCCAGTACTTC	CASSITSLQETQYF
TRBV11-2	.	.	TRBJ2-3	12	TGTGCCAGCAGCTTAAAGGAGGATACGCAGTATTTT	CASSLKEDTQYF
TRBV7-9	.	once	TRBJ2-7	13	TGTGCCAGCAGCCCCTCTGGCGGTTACGAGCAGTACTTC	CASSPSGGYEQYF